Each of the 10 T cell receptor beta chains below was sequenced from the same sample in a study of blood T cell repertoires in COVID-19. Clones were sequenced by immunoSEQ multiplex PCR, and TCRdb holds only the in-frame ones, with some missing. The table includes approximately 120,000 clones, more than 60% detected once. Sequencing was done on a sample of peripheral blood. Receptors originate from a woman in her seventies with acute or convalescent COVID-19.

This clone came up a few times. The CDR3 DNA reads TGTGCCATCAGTGAATCAACGGGTGAGCAGTACTTC. It codes for CAISESTGEQYF. The chain is built from TRBV10-3 and TRBJ2-7; D not resolved. Deletions cut 3 bases from V and 7 bases from J, with 10 bases between. The CDR3 has 12 amino acids. CDR1 is ENHRY, CDR2 SYGVKD, per germline.

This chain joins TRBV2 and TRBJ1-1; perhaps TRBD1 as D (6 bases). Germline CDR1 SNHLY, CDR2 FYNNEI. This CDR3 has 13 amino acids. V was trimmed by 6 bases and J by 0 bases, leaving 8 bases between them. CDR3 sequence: CASSGTMNTEAFF. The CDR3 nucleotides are TGTGCCAGCAGCGGGACAATGAACACTGAAGCTTTCTTT.

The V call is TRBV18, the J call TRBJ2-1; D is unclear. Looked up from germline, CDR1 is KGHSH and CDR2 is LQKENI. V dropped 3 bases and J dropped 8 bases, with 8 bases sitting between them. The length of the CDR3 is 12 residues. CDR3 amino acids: CASSPTSYEQFF. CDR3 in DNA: TGTGCCAGCTCACCTACTTCTTATGAGCAGTTCTTC. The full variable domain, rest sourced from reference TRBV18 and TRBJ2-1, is NAGVMQNPRHLVRRRGQEARLRCSPMKGHSHVYWYRQLPEEGLKFMVYLQKENIIDESGMPKERFSAEFPKEGPSILRIQQVVRGDSAAYFCASSPTSYEQFFGPGTRLTVL.

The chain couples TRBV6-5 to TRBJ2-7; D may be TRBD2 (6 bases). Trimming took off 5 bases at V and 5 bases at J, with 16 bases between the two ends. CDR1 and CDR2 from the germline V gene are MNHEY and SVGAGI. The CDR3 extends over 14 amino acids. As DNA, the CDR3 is TGTGCCAGCAGTCGACCAGGGTGGGAGGACGAGCAGTACTTC. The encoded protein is CASSRPGWEDEQYF.

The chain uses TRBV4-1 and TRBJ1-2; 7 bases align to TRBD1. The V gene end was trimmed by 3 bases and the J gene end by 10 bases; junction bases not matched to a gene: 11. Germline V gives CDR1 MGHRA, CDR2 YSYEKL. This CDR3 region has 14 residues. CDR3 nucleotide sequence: TGCGCCAGCAGCCACCCCACAGGGGCCGGGGACTACACCTTC. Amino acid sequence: CASSHPTGAGDYTF.

The CDR3: CASSLFSTGGASYEQYF. The CDR3 nucleotides are TGTGCCAGCAGTTTATTCTCGACAGGGGGCGCATCCTACGAGCAGTACTTC. V usage is TRBV27 and J usage is TRBJ2-7; 10 bases fit TRBD1. This CDR3 contains 17 residues. From germline, CDR1 is MNHEY and CDR2 SMNVEV (reference sequence). The trim removed 1 base at V and 1 base at J, leaving 7 bases unmatched.

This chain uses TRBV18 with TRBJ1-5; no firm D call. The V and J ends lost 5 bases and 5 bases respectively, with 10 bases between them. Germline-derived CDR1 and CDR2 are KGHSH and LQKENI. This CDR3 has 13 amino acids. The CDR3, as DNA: TGTGCCAGCTCAGACGCAGCGTATCAGCCCCAGCATTTT. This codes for CASSDAAYQPQHF.

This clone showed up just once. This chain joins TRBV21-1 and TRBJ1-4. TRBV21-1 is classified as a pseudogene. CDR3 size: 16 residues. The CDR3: CASSKAREGTNEKLFF. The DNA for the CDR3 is TGTGCCAGCAGCAAAGCGCGGGAGGGCACTAATGAAAAACTGTTTTTT.

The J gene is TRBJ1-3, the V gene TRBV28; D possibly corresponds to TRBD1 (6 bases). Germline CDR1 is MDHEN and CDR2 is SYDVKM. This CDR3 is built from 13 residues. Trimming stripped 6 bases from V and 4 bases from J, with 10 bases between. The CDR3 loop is CASSEGVGNTIYF. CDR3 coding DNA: TGTGCCAGCAGCGAGGGGGTAGGAAACACCATATATTTT.

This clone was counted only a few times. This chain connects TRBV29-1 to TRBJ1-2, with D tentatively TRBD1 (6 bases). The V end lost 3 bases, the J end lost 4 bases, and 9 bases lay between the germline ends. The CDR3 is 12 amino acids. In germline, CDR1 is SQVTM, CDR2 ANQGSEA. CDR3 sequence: CSVEGAPYGYTF. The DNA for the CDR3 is TGCAGCGTTGAGGGGGCCCCCTATGGCTACACCTTC.